Sequencing of this T cell receptor (beta chain) was carried out in a study of identical twins (TCRdb year 2016). About the investigation overall: TCR alpha and beta repertoires from monozygotic twins, unrelated adults of various ages and cord blood were deep-sequenced to test whether fetal clonotypes persist. To rule out contamination, the twin experiments were replicated at different times with different library preparation protocols. Beyond this particular receptor, the publication reports: A weaker excess of twin sharing was found in beta out-of-frame sequences because the signal-to-noise ratio was lowered by fewer shared sequences. Because the same donors could not be followed over many years, the conclusions relied on cross-sectional statistical analysis. Compared with coincidental sharing between unrelated individuals, out-of-frame TCR alpha sequences shared between twins had an excess of sequences with low generation probability. Abundant cord blood beta clonotypes carried fewer insertions; young adult naive repertoires showed a weaker similar trend, while memory repertoires showed none. Recombination models systematically underestimated out-of-frame TCR alpha sharing in monozygotic twins but agreed with sharing between unrelated individuals. Zero-insertion analyses could be partly confounded by invariant T cells such as MAIT and iNKT, although diverse VJ usage argued against such confounding for most clonotypes.

All donors were healthy Caucasians. Three pairs of female monozygotic twins, all aged roughly 18 to 29 years, were included in the twin cohort. Positive isolation kits from Invitrogen were used to isolate CD4+ and CD8+ T cell populations. The library was obtained by 5' RACE. TCRdb lists the instrument as Illumina HiSeq 2000. Template switching introduced a universal primer binding site; the final cDNA contained a unique molecular identifier, enabling accurate counting of TCR cDNA molecules. First-strand cDNA for TCR alpha and beta chains was synthesized from specific primers in the conserved constant-segment region. Each cDNA library was double barcoded, with a SMART-Mk sample barcode plus Illumina barcodes, to control for contamination. TruSeq adapter sequences, together with Illumina sample barcodes, were added in two successive PCR steps. Sequencing of the TCR alpha and beta cDNA libraries was done on the Illumina HiSeq platform using custom primers. The published analysis was carried out like this. MiGEC was used to process raw reads and extract unique molecular identifiers, and MiXCR was used to find CDR3 positions. Recombination models were inferred per individual with the repgenHMM and IGoR tools using an EM algorithm. Shared clonotype analysis was performed with the tcR package in R, normalizing sharing by the product of cloneset sizes. To study raw recombination free of thymic and clonal selection effects, out-of-frame nonproductive sequences were analyzed. Through fastp at Q25 and MiXCR, TCRdb rebuilt clones from the public reads, retaining in-frame beta chains. Each CDR3 protein gets just one entry, which takes the most common genes and DNA from the rows behind it. TCRdb's processing, not the authors' own work, is the source of the V and J calls. The sample table shows 430,000 or so distinct CDR3 sequences, and about 24% are seen once. Approximately 2.9% of the sample rests with the top ten.

Deletion took 1 base off V and 7 bases off J, with a span of 11 bases between the germline ends. Per the germline V gene (reference sequence), LNHNV is the CDR1 and YYDKDF is the CDR2. The CDR3, cysteine through phenylalanine, is 14 amino acids long. CDR3 DNA only is kept here, 42 bases in frame from base 1. This clonotype was seen many times. The specificity of this receptor is unknown. It has no much larger one-base neighbor in the sample; base qualities were not kept. Another study also made use of these data, one on T cells expressing NK-cell markers. The second source states: Three sorted T-cell subsets (CD3+CD56+NKG2C+, CD3+CD56+NKG2C- and CD3+CD56-NKG2C+) from fewer than 10 donors had their TCR beta-chain repertoires profiled. Among the eight sequenced donors, only one was HCMV-seronegative, while the other seven were HCMV-seropositive. To restrict sorting to alphabetaTCR-expressing T cells, an anti-gammadeltaTCR antibody was added in several experiments. In 6 or 7 donors, the dominant CD3+CD56+NKG2C+ clonotypes ranked among the top 10 CD8+ clonotypes, making up 1.0-7.0% of CD8+ T cells. Those dominant clonotypes were again the most abundant among CD3+CD56-NKG2C+ cells in a few donors, at about 25-65%. Whether the expanded NKG2C-expressing T cell clones were specific for HCMV antigens remained unclear. All eight donors whose samples were sequenced were randomly selected healthy volunteers, three of them men and five women. HCMV-specific IgG was detected in serum with a commercial ELISA kit to determine HCMV serostatus. MIGEC handled demultiplexing of the reads and grouping by UMI, while MiTCR was used to assemble and quantify clonotypes. To exclude erroneous sequences, any TCR cDNA sequence not supported by at least two reads was discarded. The tcR package was used for downstream repertoire analysis, and clonotypes were matched across fractions by CDR3 nucleotide sequence plus V segment. VDJmatch was used to annotate antigen specificity against VDJdb, with one amino acid substitution in CDR3 allowed.

The chain was built from TRBV15 and TRBJ2-4, with the identity of the D gene unclear. What was sequenced was CD4+ T cells sorted from blood. This sequence was found in a woman between 18 and 29 years old in good health. The nucleotides read TGTGCCACCAGCAGAGGACCGGGCGCTAACATTCAGTACTTC. This yields the protein CATSRGPGANIQYF.